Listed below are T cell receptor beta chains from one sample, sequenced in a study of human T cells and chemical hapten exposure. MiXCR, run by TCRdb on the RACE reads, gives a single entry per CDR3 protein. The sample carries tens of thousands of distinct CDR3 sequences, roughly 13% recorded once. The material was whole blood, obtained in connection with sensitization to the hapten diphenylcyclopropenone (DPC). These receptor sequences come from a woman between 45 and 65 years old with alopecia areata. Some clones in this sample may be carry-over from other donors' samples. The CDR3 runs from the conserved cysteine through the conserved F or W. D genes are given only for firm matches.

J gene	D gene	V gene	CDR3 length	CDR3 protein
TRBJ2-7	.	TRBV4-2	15	CASSQQRIDSYEQYF
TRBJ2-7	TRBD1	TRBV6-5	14	CASRGTGGNYEQYF
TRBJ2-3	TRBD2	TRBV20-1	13	CSVGAGVLDTQYF
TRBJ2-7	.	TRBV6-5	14	CASSPPGGRGEQYF
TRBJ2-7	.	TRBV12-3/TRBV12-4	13	CASSFRGFYEQYF
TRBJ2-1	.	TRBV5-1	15	CASSSTTTGGGEQFF
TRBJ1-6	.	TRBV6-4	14	CASSLTAYNSPLHF
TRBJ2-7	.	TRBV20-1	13	CSANKPTRSEQYF
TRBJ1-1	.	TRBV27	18	CASSLYGLGWAGDTEAFF
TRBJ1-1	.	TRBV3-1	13	CASSHGRGTEAFF
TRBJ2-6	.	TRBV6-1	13	CASSESGANVLTF
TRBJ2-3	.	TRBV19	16	CASSAWRPTHTDTQYF
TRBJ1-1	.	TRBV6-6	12	CASSVEGAEAFF
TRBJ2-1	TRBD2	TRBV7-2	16	CASSLAGGRTYNEQFF
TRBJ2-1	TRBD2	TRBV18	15	CASSPTSGRSNEQFF
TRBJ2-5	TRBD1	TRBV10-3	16	CAISESRTGVDETQYF
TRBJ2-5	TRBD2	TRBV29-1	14	CSVYFLAGYETQYF
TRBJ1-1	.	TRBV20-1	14	CSALGPFGHTEAFF
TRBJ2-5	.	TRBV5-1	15	CASSLGTLGEETQYF
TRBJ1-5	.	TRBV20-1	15	CSAGVGGQGNQPQHF
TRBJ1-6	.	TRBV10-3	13	CAIRDGNNSPLHF
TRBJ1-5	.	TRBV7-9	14	CASSPQGSDQPQHF
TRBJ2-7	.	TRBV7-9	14	CASSLTNSYYEQYF
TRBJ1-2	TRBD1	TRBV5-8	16	CASSPQDRDSNYGYTF
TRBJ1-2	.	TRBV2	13	CASRVTLNSGYTF
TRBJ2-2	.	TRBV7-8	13	CASSPPSAGELFF
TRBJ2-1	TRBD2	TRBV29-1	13	CSVWREGLNEQFF
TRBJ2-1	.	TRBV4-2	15	CASRTVVGAYNEQFF
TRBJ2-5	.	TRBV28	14	CASSSQRYQETQYF
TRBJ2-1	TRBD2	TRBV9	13	CASSALADNEQFF
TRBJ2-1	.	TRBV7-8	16	CASSFRTRTLGNEQFF
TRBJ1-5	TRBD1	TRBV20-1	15	CSARATPDREQPQHF
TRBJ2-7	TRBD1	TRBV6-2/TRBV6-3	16	CASSSPTGGISYEQYF
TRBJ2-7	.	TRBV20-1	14	CSARMGFGSYEQYF
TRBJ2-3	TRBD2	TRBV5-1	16	CASGLAGNRGTDTQYF
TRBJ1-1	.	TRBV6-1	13	CASRTDTSGWAFF
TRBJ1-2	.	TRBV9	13	CASSVETAYGYTF
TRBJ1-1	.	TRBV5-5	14	CASSKVDSRTEAFF
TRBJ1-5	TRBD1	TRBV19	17	CASSVMRDRGLDQPQHF
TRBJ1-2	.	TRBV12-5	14	CASGLGGPQDGYTF
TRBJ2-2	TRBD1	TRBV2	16	CASSLRTGESTGELFF
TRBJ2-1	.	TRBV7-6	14	CASTPGGIHNEQFF
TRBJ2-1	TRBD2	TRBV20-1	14	CSAVGLAGPNEQFF
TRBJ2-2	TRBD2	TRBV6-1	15	CASRRLAGDTGELFF
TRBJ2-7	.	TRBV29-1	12	CSVEDGIYEQYF
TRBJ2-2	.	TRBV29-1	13	CSVAALNTGELFF
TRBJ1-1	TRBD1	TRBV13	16	CASSPPGQGADTEAFF
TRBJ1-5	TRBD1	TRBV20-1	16	CSAATPLGGFTQPQHF
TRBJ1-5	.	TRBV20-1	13	CSATGHSNQPQHF
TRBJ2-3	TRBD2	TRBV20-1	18	CSARDPGTSGRATDTQYF
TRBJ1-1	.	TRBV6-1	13	CASSQYANTEAFF
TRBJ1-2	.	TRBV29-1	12	CSVAGASYGYTF
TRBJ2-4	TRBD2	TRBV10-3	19	CAISEQKTSGRAVKNIQYF
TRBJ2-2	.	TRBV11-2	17	CASSLGPGQINTGELFF
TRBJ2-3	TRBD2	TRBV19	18	CASRGTSGSLGGTDTQYF
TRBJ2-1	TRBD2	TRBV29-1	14	CSVDPGLAGSEQFF
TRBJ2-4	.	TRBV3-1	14	CASSQEVKKNIQYF